This T cell receptor (beta chain) was sequenced in a study of cytomegalovirus exposure and HLA in healthy donors. Use of 60 Vbeta and 13 Jbeta primers characterized the PCR. Profiling relied on immunoSEQ multiplex PCR, and the TCRdb table lists in-frame clones only, not all of them. Among approximately 100,000 clones, roughly 75% were seen once, and the ten largest hold around 14%. From germline, CDR1 is MGHRA and CDR2 YSYEKL. CDR3 length: 16 amino acids. Trimming took 1 base from V and 7 from J, leaving 14 bases between them. The rearrangement uses TRBV4-1 and TRBJ1-6; D gene unclear. This TCR came from a male donor in good health and CMV-seropositive. The sequenced sample was PBMCs. The CDR3 spells CASSQGPRTGNSPLHF. CDR3 coding DNA: TGCGCCAGCAGCCAAGGCCCTCGGACGGGAAATTCACCCCTCCACTTT.